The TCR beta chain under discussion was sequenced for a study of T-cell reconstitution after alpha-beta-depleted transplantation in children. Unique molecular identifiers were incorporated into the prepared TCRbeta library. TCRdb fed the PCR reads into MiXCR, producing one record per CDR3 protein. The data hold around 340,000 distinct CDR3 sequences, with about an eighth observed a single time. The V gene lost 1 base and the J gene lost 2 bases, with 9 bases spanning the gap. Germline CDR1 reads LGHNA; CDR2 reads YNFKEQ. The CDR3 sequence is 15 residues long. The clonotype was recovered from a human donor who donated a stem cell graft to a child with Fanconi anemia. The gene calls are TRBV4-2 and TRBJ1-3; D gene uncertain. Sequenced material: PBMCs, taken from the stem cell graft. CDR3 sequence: CASSQVEFAGNTIYF. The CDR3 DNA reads TGTGCCAGCAGCCAAGTTGAGTTTGCTGGAAACACCATATATTTT.